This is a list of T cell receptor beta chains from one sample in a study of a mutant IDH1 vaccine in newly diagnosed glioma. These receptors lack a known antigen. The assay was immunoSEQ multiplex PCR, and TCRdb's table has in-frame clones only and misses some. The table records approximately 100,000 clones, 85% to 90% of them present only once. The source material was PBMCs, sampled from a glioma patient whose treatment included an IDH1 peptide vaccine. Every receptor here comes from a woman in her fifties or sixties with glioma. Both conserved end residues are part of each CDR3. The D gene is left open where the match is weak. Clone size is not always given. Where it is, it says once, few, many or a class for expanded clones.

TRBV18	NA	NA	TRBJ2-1	TGTGCCAGCTCACCAGGGCAGGGGTTACATGAGCAGTTCTTC	CASSPGQGLHEQFF
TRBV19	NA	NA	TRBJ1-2	TGTGCCAGTACCCCAACGGGGGGGTATGGCTACACCTTC	CASTPTGGYGYTF
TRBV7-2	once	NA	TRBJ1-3	TGTGCCAGCAGCTATAAGGTGGTTGGGCAGGGCTCTGGAAACACCATATATTTT	CASSYKVVGQGSGNTIYF
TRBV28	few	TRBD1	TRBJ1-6	TGTGCCAGCTTATCGACAGGGCAGAATTCACCCCTCCACTTT	CASLSTGQNSPLHF
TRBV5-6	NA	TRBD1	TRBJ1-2	TGTGCCAGCACCCCCAGAGACAGGGGGTTAAATGGCTACACCTTC	CASTPRDRGLNGYTF
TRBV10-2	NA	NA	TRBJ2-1	TGCGCCAGCAGGGAAGAAGCAGGGGTAGAGTGGAATGAGCAGTTCTTC	CASREEAGVEWNEQFF
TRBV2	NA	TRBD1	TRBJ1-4	TGTGCCAGCAGCCTTCAGGGGGGCGTTACTGAAAAACTGTTTTTT	CASSLQGGVTEKLFF
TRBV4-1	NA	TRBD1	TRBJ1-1	TGCGCCAGCAGCCAAGTGGGACAGGGTTTCACTGAAGCTTTCTTT	CASSQVGQGFTEAFF
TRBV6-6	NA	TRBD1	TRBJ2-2	TGTGCCAGCAGGACAGGGGGCGAAGGCGGGGAGCTGTTTTTT	CASRTGGEGGELFF
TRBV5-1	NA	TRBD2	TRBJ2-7	TGCGCCAACATTAGCGGGGACGAACCCTACGAGCAGTACTTC	CANISGDEPYEQYF